This TCR beta chain derives from a study of blood T cell repertoires in COVID-19. CDR1 and CDR2 from the germline V gene are SGHTA and FQGNSA. The CDR3 is made up of 14 amino acids. Trimming at V came to 5 bases and at J to 6 bases, leaving 8 bases not matched to a gene. Authors' methods: Amplifying reference gene primers gave estimates of nucleated cell counts. TCRdb's copy holds only in-frame clones and misses some; the assay was immunoSEQ multiplex PCR. The D gene and trimming were derived from the DNA, and the V and J assignments and clone size from that table. Among a few hundred thousand clones listed, approximately 90% were seen once. Recovery meant two consecutive negative NP/OP PCR tests, professional clearance, or resolved symptoms.

The TCR comes from a woman in her twenties or thirties who had recovered from COVID-19. The sequenced sample consisted of PBMCs or T cells enriched from blood (not recorded which). The chain couples TRBV7-2 to TRBJ2-3, with TRBD1 matching over 7 bases. This CDR3 reads CASSLGQIVDTQYF. In DNA, the CDR3 is TGTGCCAGCAGCCTGGGACAGATCGTGGATACGCAGTATTTT.